Listed below are T cell receptor beta chains from one sample, sequenced in a study of CD8+CD57+ T cells in acquired aplastic anemia. TCRdb reprocessed the reads via MiXCR and lists one record per CDR3 protein. The top ten clones hold about 66% of a sample with roughly 81,000 distinct CDR3 sequences, 40% to 55% of them seen once. Sequencing was done on a sample of sorted CD4+, CD8+, or CD8+CD57+ T cells (not recorded which) from PBMCs. These receptor sequences come from a human donor in good health, serving as a control. Each CDR3 is given with its conserved first and last residue. D genes are given only for firm matches. Not all rows give a size; the values are once, few, many and, for expanded clones, a class.

D gene: .
V gene: TRBV7-2
clone size: .
CDR3 length: 11
J gene: TRBJ2-7
CDR3 protein: CASSSYYEQYF
CDR3 DNA: TGTGCCAGCAGCTCCTACTACGAGCAGTACTTC

D gene: .
V gene: TRBV11-1
clone size: many
CDR3 length: 17
J gene: TRBJ2-6
CDR3 protein: CASSSVPGDSGANVLTF
CDR3 DNA: TGTGCCAGCAGCTCCGTACCGGGGGACTCTGGGGCCAACGTCCTGACTTTC

D gene: .
V gene: TRBV10-1
clone size: .
CDR3 length: 14
J gene: TRBJ1-6
CDR3 protein: CASTIDRGFSPLHF
CDR3 DNA: TGCGCCAGCACGATCGACCGGGGTTTTTCACCCCTCCACTTT

D gene: .
V gene: TRBV27
clone size: few
CDR3 length: 13
J gene: TRBJ1-5
CDR3 protein: CASSFSGKQPQHF
CDR3 DNA: TGTGCCAGCAGTTTCTCAGGGAAGCAGCCCCAGCATTTT

D gene: .
V gene: TRBV12-3/TRBV12-4
clone size: many
CDR3 length: 12
J gene: TRBJ2-5
CDR3 protein: CASSSYRATQYF
CDR3 DNA: TGTGCCAGCAGTAGTTACAGGGCGACCCAGTACTTC

D gene: .
V gene: TRBV7-6
clone size: .
CDR3 length: 14
J gene: TRBJ1-4
CDR3 protein: CASSSRPPPEKLFF
CDR3 DNA: TGTGCCAGCAGCTCCCGACCCCCTCCTGAAAAACTGTTTTTT

D gene: .
V gene: TRBV20-1
clone size: .
CDR3 length: 10
J gene: TRBJ2-2
CDR3 protein: CCANTGELFF
CDR3 DNA: TGCTGTGCGAACACCGGGGAGCTGTTTTTT

D gene: .
V gene: TRBV29-1
clone size: few
CDR3 length: 11
J gene: TRBJ2-1
CDR3 protein: CSVVAYNEQFF
CDR3 DNA: TGCAGCGTTGTGGCCTACAATGAGCAGTTCTTC

D gene: .
V gene: TRBV25-1
clone size: .
CDR3 length: 13
J gene: TRBJ1-2
CDR3 protein: CASSDGRTSGYTF
CDR3 DNA: TGTGCCAGCAGTGACGGACGGACTAGTGGCTACACCTTC

D gene: .
V gene: TRBV9
clone size: many
CDR3 length: 15
J gene: TRBJ2-5
CDR3 protein: CASSVEGVIQETQYF
CDR3 DNA: TGTGCCAGCAGCGTAGAGGGGGTAATACAAGAGACCCAGTACTTC

D gene: TRBD1
V gene: TRBV9
clone size: many
CDR3 length: 14
J gene: TRBJ2-3
CDR3 protein: CASGTGRGTDTQYF
CDR3 DNA: TGTGCCAGCGGGACAGGGAGGGGCACAGATACGCAGTATTTT

D gene: TRBD1
V gene: TRBV2
clone size: .
CDR3 length: 15
J gene: TRBJ1-3
CDR3 protein: CASTEGQGAGNTIYF
CDR3 DNA: TGTGCCAGCACAGAAGGACAGGGGGCCGGAAACACCATATATTTT

D gene: TRBD2
V gene: TRBV19
clone size: .
CDR3 length: 14
J gene: TRBJ2-2
CDR3 protein: CARKRGAGTGELFF
CDR3 DNA: TGTGCCAGGAAGCGGGGGGCTGGAACCGGGGAGCTGTTTTTT

D gene: .
V gene: TRBV6-5
clone size: many
CDR3 length: 14
J gene: TRBJ2-7
CDR3 protein: CASSYSGPSYEQYF
CDR3 DNA: TGTGCCAGCAGTTACTCCGGGCCTTCCTACGAGCAGTACTTC

D gene: .
V gene: TRBV29-1
clone size: .
CDR3 length: 10
J gene: TRBJ1-2
CDR3 protein: CSVENYGYTF
CDR3 DNA: TGCAGCGTTGAGAACTATGGCTACACCTTC

D gene: .
V gene: TRBV6-1
clone size: many
CDR3 length: 14
J gene: TRBJ1-2
CDR3 protein: CASSEAQGGYGYTF
CDR3 DNA: TGTGCCAGCAGTGAGGCACAGGGTGGCTATGGCTACACCTTC

D gene: TRBD1
V gene: TRBV7-9
clone size: many
CDR3 length: 13
J gene: TRBJ1-2
CDR3 protein: CASSEGQLYGYTF
CDR3 DNA: TGTGCCAGCAGCGAGGGACAGCTTTATGGCTACACCTTC

D gene: .
V gene: TRBV25-1
clone size: .
CDR3 length: 15
J gene: TRBJ2-4
CDR3 protein: CASSAPEGTKNIQYF
CDR3 DNA: TGTGCCAGCAGTGCCCCGGAGGGGACCAAAAACATTCAGTACTTC

D gene: .
V gene: TRBV4-1
clone size: once
CDR3 length: 16
J gene: TRBJ1-1
CDR3 protein: CASRLRDTSLNTEAFF
CDR3 DNA: TGCGCCAGCAGACTTCGGGACACCTCGCTGAACACTGAAGCTTTCTTT

D gene: .
V gene: TRBV19
clone size: .
CDR3 length: 13
J gene: TRBJ1-2
CDR3 protein: CASSISGRLGYTF
CDR3 DNA: TGTGCCAGTAGTATTTCAGGTCGCTTAGGTTACACCTTC

D gene: TRBD2
V gene: TRBV25-1
clone size: few
CDR3 length: 16
J gene: TRBJ2-3
CDR3 protein: CASSPGTSGLTDTQYF
CDR3 DNA: TGTGCCAGCAGCCCCGGGACTAGCGGGCTTACAGATACGCAGTATTTT

D gene: .
V gene: TRBV28
clone size: once
CDR3 length: 13
J gene: TRBJ1-2
CDR3 protein: CASGDYKGGGYTF
CDR3 DNA: TGTGCCAGCGGGGACTACAAGGGGGGAGGCTACACCTTC

D gene: .
V gene: TRBV5-1
clone size: few
CDR3 length: 13
J gene: TRBJ1-4
CDR3 protein: CASSLIWGEKLFF
CDR3 DNA: TGCGCCAGCAGCTTGATTTGGGGGGAAAAACTGTTTTTT

D gene: TRBD1
V gene: TRBV12-3/TRBV12-4
clone size: .
CDR3 length: 15
J gene: TRBJ1-2
CDR3 protein: CASSFGTDFDYGYTF
CDR3 DNA: TGTGCCAGCAGTTTTGGGACAGACTTTGACTATGGCTACACCTTC

D gene: TRBD1
V gene: TRBV11-3
clone size: many
CDR3 length: 15
J gene: TRBJ2-7
CDR3 protein: CASSSAGTGASEQYF
CDR3 DNA: TGTGCCAGCAGCTCGGCCGGGACAGGGGCGTCCGAGCAGTACTTC

D gene: TRBD2
V gene: TRBV25-1
clone size: .
CDR3 length: 16
J gene: TRBJ2-3
CDR3 protein: CASGPGGAQSTDTQYF
CDR3 DNA: TGTGCCAGCGGTCCCGGGGGGGCCCAAAGCACAGATACGCAGTATTTT

D gene: .
V gene: TRBV20-1
clone size: many
CDR3 length: 14
J gene: TRBJ2-7
CDR3 protein: CSATDDLNSYEQYF
CDR3 DNA: TGCAGTGCGACCGATGACTTAAACTCCTACGAGCAGTACTTC

D gene: .
V gene: TRBV2
clone size: few
CDR3 length: 16
J gene: TRBJ1-1
CDR3 protein: CASSERLQKINTEAFF
CDR3 DNA: TGTGCCAGCAGTGAACGGCTCCAGAAGATTAACACTGAAGCTTTCTTT

D gene: .
V gene: TRBV25-1
clone size: many
CDR3 length: 16
J gene: TRBJ1-3
CDR3 protein: CASSGGGSSSGNTIYF
CDR3 DNA: TGTGCCAGCAGTGGGGGTGGCTCAAGCTCTGGAAACACCATATATTTT

D gene: TRBD2
V gene: TRBV9
clone size: many
CDR3 length: 14
J gene: TRBJ2-7
CDR3 protein: CASSVGSGGDEQYF
CDR3 DNA: TGTGCCAGCAGCGTAGGGTCGGGGGGGGACGAGCAGTACTTC

D gene: .
V gene: TRBV27
clone size: .
CDR3 length: 13
J gene: TRBJ1-5
CDR3 protein: CASSLASHQPQHF
CDR3 DNA: TGTGCCAGCAGTTTAGCCAGTCATCAGCCCCAGCATTTT

D gene: TRBD1
V gene: TRBV20-1
clone size: .
CDR3 length: 14
J gene: TRBJ2-7
CDR3 protein: CSASPEQGAYEQHF
CDR3 DNA: TGCAGTGCTAGCCCGGAACAGGGGGCCTACGAGCAGCACTTC

D gene: TRBD1
V gene: TRBV27
clone size: few
CDR3 length: 16
J gene: TRBJ2-7
CDR3 protein: CASSPPSTGVYYEQYF
CDR3 DNA: TGTGCCAGCAGCCCCCCCTCAACAGGGGTATACTACGAGCAGTACTTC

D gene: .
V gene: TRBV10-3
clone size: .
CDR3 length: 15
J gene: TRBJ1-5
CDR3 protein: CAISEGTGGNQPQHF
CDR3 DNA: TGTGCCATCAGTGAGGGGACTGGGGGCAATCAGCCCCAGCATTTT

D gene: .
V gene: TRBV7-6
clone size: few
CDR3 length: 15
J gene: TRBJ2-3
CDR3 protein: CASSRGEASTDTQYF
CDR3 DNA: TGTGCCAGCAGCAGAGGGGAGGCTAGCACAGATACGCAGTATTTT

D gene: .
V gene: TRBV29-1
clone size: many
CDR3 length: 10
J gene: TRBJ1-1
CDR3 protein: CSVIRGEAFF
CDR3 DNA: TGCAGCGTGATCAGAGGTGAAGCTTTCTTT

D gene: TRBD1
V gene: TRBV11-2
clone size: many
CDR3 length: 15
J gene: TRBJ1-1
CDR3 protein: CASSYQTGGSAEAFF
CDR3 DNA: TGTGCCAGCAGCTACCAGACAGGGGGAAGCGCTGAAGCTTTCTTT

D gene: TRBD1
V gene: TRBV19
clone size: many
CDR3 length: 12
J gene: TRBJ2-7
CDR3 protein: CATTGGSYEQYF
CDR3 DNA: TGTGCCACGACAGGGGGCTCCTACGAGCAGTACTTC

D gene: .
V gene: TRBV6-4
clone size: .
CDR3 length: 14
J gene: TRBJ1-1
CDR3 protein: CASSDGEENTEAFF
CDR3 DNA: TGTGCCAGCAGTGACGGGGAAGAGAACACTGAAGCTTTCTTT

D gene: .
V gene: TRBV6-1
clone size: .
CDR3 length: 13
J gene: TRBJ1-1
CDR3 protein: CASSEAGDTEAFF
CDR3 DNA: TGTGCCAGCAGTGAAGCGGGGGACACTGAAGCTTTCTTT

D gene: .
V gene: TRBV29-1
clone size: .
CDR3 length: 12
J gene: TRBJ1-1
CDR3 protein: CSERQSNTEAFF
CDR3 DNA: TGCAGCGAAAGACAATCGAACACTGAAGCTTTCTTT

D gene: TRBD1
V gene: TRBV7-9
clone size: .
CDR3 length: 13
J gene: TRBJ1-4
CDR3 protein: CASRQGMDEKLFF
CDR3 DNA: TGTGCCAGCCGACAGGGTATGGATGAAAAACTGTTTTTT

D gene: .
V gene: TRBV10-2
clone size: .
CDR3 length: 14
J gene: TRBJ1-4
CDR3 protein: CASSALLSGEKLFF
CDR3 DNA: TGCGCCAGCAGCGCACTATTATCGGGTGAAAAACTGTTTTTT